Listed here are 20 T cell receptor beta chains from one sample, sequenced in a study of PD-L1 blockade in urothelial cancer. Sequencing used immunoSEQ multiplex PCR; TCRdb keeps in-frame clones, though not all of them. Among tens of thousands of clones, approximately 81% were seen once, and the ten largest hold 13% to 15%. Time point here: pretreatment peripheral blood. The sample here was PBMCs, taken around atezolizumab (anti-PD-L1) treatment. The receptors originated from a man aged 55 to 70 with urothelial cancer.

The rearrangement joins TRBV11-3 to TRBJ2-7, with D possibly matching TRBD1 (6 bases). Germline V gene data show CDR1 as SGHNT and CDR2 as YENEEA. The CDR3 covers 18 residues. Trimming pared 5 bases from V and 3 bases from J, leaving 26 bases between. For the CDR3, the DNA is TGTGCCAGCAGCACCCTCCGGGACACCGAAAGGGTTATCTACGAGCAGTACTTC. Protein product: CASSTLRDTERVIYEQYF.

This sequence joins TRBV10-3 and TRBJ2-1, with D possibly being TRBD2 (6 bases). The length of the CDR3 is 14 residues. From germline, CDR1 is ENHRY and CDR2 SYGVKD. The V gene lost 6 bases and the J gene lost 1 base, with 10 bases spanning the gap. The CDR3: CAIRGGESYNEQFF. The CDR3, as DNA: TGTGCCATCAGGGGGGGAGAGTCCTACAATGAGCAGTTCTTC.

This clone was detected many times. The chain links TRBV5-6 to TRBJ1-1; a weak D match, TRBD1 (5 bases). CDR3 length equals 15 residues. Trimming took off 4 bases at V and 1 base at J, with 14 bases between the two ends. Germline V lookup: CDR1 SGHDT, CDR2 YYEEEE. The CDR3 DNA is TGTGCCAGCAGCGCCTTAGACAGACCGAACACTGAAGCTTTCTTT. Its translation: CASSALDRPNTEAFF.

The V and J genes are TRBV10-3 and TRBJ2-7; D is undetermined. This CDR3 contains 14 residues. Trimming pared 10 bases from V and 4 bases from J, leaving 20 bases between. Germline V CDR1 and CDR2: ENHRY, SYGVKD. This chain's CDR3 is CATQLRLGFYEQYF. The CDR3, as DNA: TGTGCCACCCAACTCCGACTCGGTTTTTACGAGCAGTACTTC.

V gene TRBV11-3 combines with J gene TRBJ1-3; D remains unclear. Germline lookup yields CDR1 SGHNT and CDR2 YENEEA. V was cut by 6 bases and J by 1 base, with 7 bases left in between. The CDR3 sequence is 13 residues long. The CDR3, as DNA: TGTGCCAGCAGTCGGGAATCTGGAAACACCATATATTTT. Amino acid sequence: CASSRESGNTIYF.

The V and J genes are TRBV19 and TRBJ1-6; possibly TRBD1 for D (5 bases). V dropped 6 bases and J dropped 0 bases, with 9 bases sitting between them. The V gene's germline CDR1 is LNHDA and CDR2 SQIVND (reference sequence). The CDR3 consists of 15 residues. The DNA of the CDR3 is TGTGCCAGTAGGACAGCGAGCTCCTATAATTCACCCCTCCACTTT. Protein sequence: CASRTASSYNSPLHF.

This chain uses TRBV25-1 with TRBJ2-7; 9 bases agree with TRBD1. The CDR3 totals 14 residues. The trim removed 6 bases at V and 4 bases at J, leaving 7 bases unmatched. Germline V CDR1 and CDR2: MGHDK, SYGVNS. The CDR3 region is CASSGTGHRYEQYF. CDR3 nucleotides: TGTGCCAGCAGCGGGACAGGGCATCGGTACGAGCAGTACTTC.

J is TRBJ1-2 and V is TRBV5-5; the D gene is possibly TRBD1 (6 bases). V was shortened by 0 bases and J by 1 base, with 10 bases between the two germline ends. Germline V gene sequence: CDR1 SGHKS, CDR2 YYEKEE (reference sequence). This CDR3 has 15 amino acids. The chain's CDR3 is CASSLVQGGNYGYTF. CDR3 in DNA: TGTGCCAGCAGCTTGGTGCAAGGGGGTAACTATGGCTACACCTTC.

This rearrangement joins TRBV5-6 to TRBJ1-5, with a weak D call TRBD1 (6 bases). The CDR3 loop spans 14 amino acids. In germline, CDR1 is SGHDT, CDR2 YYEEEE. The V end was cut by 1 base, the J end by 3 bases, with 8 bases between. The CDR3 region is CASSLQGTNQPQHF. The CDR3 DNA follows: TGTGCCAGCAGCTTGCAGGGGACCAATCAGCCCCAGCATTTT.

The CDR3 region is CASSANRDSGNTIYF. The DNA for the CDR3 is TGTGCCAGTAGTGCCAACAGGGACTCTGGAAACACCATATATTTT. V is TRBV19 and J is TRBJ1-3; weak D call: TRBD1 (6 bases). The germline V and J ends were trimmed by 5 bases and 0 bases, with 11 bases remaining between them. CDR1 is LNHDA, CDR2 SQIVND, per germline (reference sequence). The CDR3 loop spans 15 amino acids.

The chain combines TRBV6-4 with TRBJ2-1; 13 bases are a match to TRBD2. The junction had 19 bases not matched to a gene; V was cut back by 2 bases and J by 9 bases. CDR1 MRHNA and CDR2 SNTAGT come from the germline V gene. This CDR3 has 20 amino acids. The CDR3 nucleotides read TGTGCCAGCAGTGACCAGGGAGGTCGGGGAGGACTAGCGGGAGAGGCTGAGCAGTTCTTC. Translation: CASSDQGGRGGLAGEAEQFF.

The V call is TRBV29-1, the J call TRBJ2-6; 8 bases map to TRBD2. This CDR3 contains 16 residues. CDR1 SQVTM and CDR2 ANQGSEA come from the germline V gene. The J segment lost 4 bases and the V segment lost 5 bases, leaving 10 bases of the junction unmatched. The CDR3 sequence: CSVRSGGFSGANVLTF. The CDR3 coding sequence is TGCAGCGTTCGGAGCGGGGGTTTCTCCGGGGCCAACGTCCTGACTTTC.

J is TRBJ1-1 and V is TRBV10-3; 8 bases align to TRBD1. The germline V gene has CDR1 ENHRY and CDR2 SYGVKD. The junction had 11 bases not matched to a gene; V was cut back by 3 bases and J by 5 bases. CDR3 length: 16 amino acids. CDR3 protein: CAISDPDREVETEAFF. The CDR3 DNA reads TGTGCCATCAGTGACCCGGACAGGGAAGTGGAGACTGAAGCTTTCTTT.

The genes are TRBV5-1 and TRBJ1-3; no definite D call. There are 16 residues in the CDR3. With 0 bases removed from V and 1 base from J, the gap between germline ends came to 11 bases. Germline CDR1 is SGHRS and CDR2 is YFSETQ. The DNA of the CDR3 is TGCGCCAGCAGCTTGGTGGACGGGAGATCTGGAAACACCATATATTTT. This sequence encodes CASSLVDGRSGNTIYF.

This rearrangement joins TRBV10-3 to TRBJ2-3, with D tentatively TRBD2 (6 bases). The CDR3 consists of 16 residues. Per germline, CDR1 ENHRY and CDR2 SYGVKD. V lost 0 bases and J lost 5, with 15 bases in between. The CDR3 here is CAISESGAGMVDTQYF. In DNA, the CDR3 is TGTGCCATCAGTGAGTCAGGGGCGGGAATGGTAGATACGCAGTATTTT.

The chain carries TRBV18 and TRBJ2-2; 10 bases agree with TRBD2. V gave up 3 bases and J gave up 1 base; unmatched junction bases: 8. This CDR3 has 18 amino acids. In germline, CDR1 is KGHSH, CDR2 LQKENI. CDR3 amino acids: CASSPVSSGRGNTGELFF. The CDR3, as DNA: TGTGCCAGCTCACCCGTTTCCAGCGGGAGGGGGAACACCGGGGAGCTGTTTTTT.

The gene calls are TRBV30 and TRBJ1-5; D gene ambiguous. The V and J ends lost 0 bases and 7 bases respectively, with 10 bases between them. The CDR3 contains 13 residues. From germline, CDR1 is GTSNPN and CDR2 SVGIG (reference sequence). This CDR3 reads CAWSVRGGQPQHF. CDR3 DNA: TGTGCCTGGAGTGTACGTGGAGGGCAGCCCCAGCATTTT.

The V call is TRBV18, the J call TRBJ1-5; perhaps TRBD1 as D (5 bases). The germline V gene has CDR1 KGHSH and CDR2 LQKENI. This CDR3 is 15 amino acids long. Trimming pared 3 bases from V and 0 bases from J, leaving 9 bases between. The CDR3 coding sequence is TGTGCCAGCTCACCCGCAGGGTTTAGCAATCAGCCCCAGCATTTT. Its protein product is CASSPAGFSNQPQHF. Variable domain in full (rest from reference TRBV18 and TRBJ1-5): NAGVMQNPRHLVRRRGQEARLRCSPMKGHSHVYWYRQLPEEGLKFMVYLQKENIIDESGMPKERFSAEFPKEGPSILRIQQVVRGDSAAYFCASSPAGFSNQPQHFGDGTRLSIL.

This chain links TRBV10-1 with TRBJ2-2; 13 positions agree with TRBD2. Germline CDR1 reads WNHNN; CDR2 reads SYGVQD (reference sequence). The CDR3 sequence is 16 residues long. The J segment lost 4 bases and the V segment lost 2 bases, leaving 1 base of the junction unmatched. The chain's CDR3 is CASSEGLAGVTGELFF. The CDR3 coding sequence is TGCGCCAGCAGTGAGGGACTAGCGGGAGTCACCGGGGAGCTGTTTTTT.

Here the CDR3 reads CASSPNRGYGYTF. In DNA, the CDR3 is TGTGCCAGCAGCCCTAACAGGGGGTATGGCTACACCTTC. The V gene is TRBV27, the J gene TRBJ1-2; 8 positions agree with TRBD1. CDR3 length: 13 amino acids. Germline CDR1 MNHEY, CDR2 SMNVEV (reference sequence). Trimming took 6 bases from V and 5 from J; bases not matched to a gene: 5.